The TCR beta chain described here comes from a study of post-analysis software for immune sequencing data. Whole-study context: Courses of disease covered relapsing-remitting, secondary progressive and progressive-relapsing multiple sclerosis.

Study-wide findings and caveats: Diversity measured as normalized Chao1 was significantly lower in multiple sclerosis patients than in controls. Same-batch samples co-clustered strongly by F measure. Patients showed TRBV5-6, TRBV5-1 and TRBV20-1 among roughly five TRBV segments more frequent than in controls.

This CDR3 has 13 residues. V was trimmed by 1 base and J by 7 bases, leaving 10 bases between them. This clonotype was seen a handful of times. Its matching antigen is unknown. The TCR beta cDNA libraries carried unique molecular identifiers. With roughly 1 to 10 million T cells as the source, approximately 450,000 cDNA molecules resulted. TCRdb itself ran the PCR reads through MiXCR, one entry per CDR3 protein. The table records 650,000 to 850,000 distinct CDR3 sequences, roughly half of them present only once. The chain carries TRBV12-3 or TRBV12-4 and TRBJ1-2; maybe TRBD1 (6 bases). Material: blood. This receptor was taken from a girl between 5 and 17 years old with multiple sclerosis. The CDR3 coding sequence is TGTGCCAGCAGTTTAGTATCAGGGGTTGGCTACACCTTC. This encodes CASSLVSGVGYTF.